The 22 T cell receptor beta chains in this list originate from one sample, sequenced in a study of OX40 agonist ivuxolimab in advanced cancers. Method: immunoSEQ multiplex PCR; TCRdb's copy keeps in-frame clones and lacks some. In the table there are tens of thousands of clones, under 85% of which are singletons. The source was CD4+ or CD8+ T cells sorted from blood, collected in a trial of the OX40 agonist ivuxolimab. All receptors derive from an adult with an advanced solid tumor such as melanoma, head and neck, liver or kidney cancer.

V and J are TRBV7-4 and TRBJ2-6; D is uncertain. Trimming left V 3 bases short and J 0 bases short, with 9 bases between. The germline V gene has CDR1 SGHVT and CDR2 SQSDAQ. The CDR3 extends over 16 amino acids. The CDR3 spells CASSFGSFSGANVLTF. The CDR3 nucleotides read TGTGCCAGCAGCTTTGGCAGCTTCTCTGGGGCCAACGTCCTGACTTTC.

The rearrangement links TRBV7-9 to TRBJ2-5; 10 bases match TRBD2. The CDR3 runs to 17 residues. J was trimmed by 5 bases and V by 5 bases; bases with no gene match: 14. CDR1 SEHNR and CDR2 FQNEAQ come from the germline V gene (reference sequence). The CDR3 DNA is TGTGCCAGCAGCCCCCGGGGTAGCGGGGGGCGTATGGAGACCCAGTACTTC. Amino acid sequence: CASSPRGSGGRMETQYF.

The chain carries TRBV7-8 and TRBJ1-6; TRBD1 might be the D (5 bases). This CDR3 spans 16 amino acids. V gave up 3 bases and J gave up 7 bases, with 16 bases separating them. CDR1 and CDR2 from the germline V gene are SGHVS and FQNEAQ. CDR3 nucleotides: TGTGCCAGCAGCTTGACTGCAGGGAGACTAAATTCACCCCTCCACTTT. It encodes CASSLTAGRLNSPLHF.

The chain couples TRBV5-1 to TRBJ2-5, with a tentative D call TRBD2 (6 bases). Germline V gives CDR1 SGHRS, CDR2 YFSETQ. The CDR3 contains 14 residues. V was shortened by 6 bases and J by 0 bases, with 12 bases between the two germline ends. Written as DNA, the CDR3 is TGCGCCAGCACCTTAGGGACTTACCAAGAGACCCAGTACTTC. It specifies CASTLGTYQETQYF.

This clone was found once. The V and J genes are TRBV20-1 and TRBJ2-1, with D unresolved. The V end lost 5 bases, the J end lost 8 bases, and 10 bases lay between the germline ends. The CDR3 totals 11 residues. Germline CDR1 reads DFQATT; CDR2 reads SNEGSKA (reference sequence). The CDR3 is CSASRMDEQFF. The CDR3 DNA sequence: TGCAGTGCTTCCCGGATGGATGAGCAGTTCTTC.

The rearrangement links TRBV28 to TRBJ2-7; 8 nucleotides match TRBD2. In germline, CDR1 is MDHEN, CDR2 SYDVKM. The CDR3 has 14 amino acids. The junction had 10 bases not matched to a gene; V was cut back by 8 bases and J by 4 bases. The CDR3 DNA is TGTGCCAGCGCGGGGGGCGCGGGACGTTACGAGCAGTACTTC. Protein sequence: CASAGGAGRYEQYF.

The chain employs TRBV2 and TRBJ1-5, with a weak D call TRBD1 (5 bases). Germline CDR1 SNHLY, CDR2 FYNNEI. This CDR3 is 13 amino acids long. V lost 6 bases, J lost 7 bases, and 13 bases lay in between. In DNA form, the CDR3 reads TGTGCCAGCAGCCCGGGGGTAGGGCAGCCCCAGCATTTT. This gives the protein CASSPGVGQPQHF.

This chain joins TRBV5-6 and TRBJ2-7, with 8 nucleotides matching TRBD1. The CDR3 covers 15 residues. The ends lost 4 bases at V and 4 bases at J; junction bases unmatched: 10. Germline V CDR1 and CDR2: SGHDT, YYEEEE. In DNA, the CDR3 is TGTGCCAGCAGCAACTGGGACAGGCCTACATACGAGCAGTACTTC. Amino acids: CASSNWDRPTYEQYF. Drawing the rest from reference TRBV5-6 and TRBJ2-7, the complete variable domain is DAGVTQSPTHLIKTRGQQVTLRCSPKSGHDTVSWYQQALGQGPQFIFQYYEEEERQRGNFPDRFSGHQFPNYSSELNVNALLLGDSALYLCASSNWDRPTYEQYFGPGTRLTVT.

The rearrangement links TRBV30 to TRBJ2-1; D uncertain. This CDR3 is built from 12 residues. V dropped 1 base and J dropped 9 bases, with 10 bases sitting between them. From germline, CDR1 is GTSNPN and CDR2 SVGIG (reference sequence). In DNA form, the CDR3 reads TGTGCCTGGAGTGGGCCCGGCTTTGAGCAGTTCTTC. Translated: CAWSGPGFEQFF.

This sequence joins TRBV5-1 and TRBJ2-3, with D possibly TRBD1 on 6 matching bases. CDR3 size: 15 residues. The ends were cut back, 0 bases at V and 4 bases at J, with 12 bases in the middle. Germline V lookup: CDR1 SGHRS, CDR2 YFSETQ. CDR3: CASSLATGLSDTQYF. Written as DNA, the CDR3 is TGCGCCAGCAGCTTGGCCACAGGGCTTTCAGATACGCAGTATTTT.

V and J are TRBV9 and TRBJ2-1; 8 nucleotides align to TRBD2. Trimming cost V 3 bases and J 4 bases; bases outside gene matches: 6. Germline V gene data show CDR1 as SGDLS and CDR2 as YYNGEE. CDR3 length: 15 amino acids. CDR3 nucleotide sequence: TGTGCCAGCAGCGCGCTGACGGGAGGGTACAATGAGCAGTTCTTC. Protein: CASSALTGGYNEQFF.

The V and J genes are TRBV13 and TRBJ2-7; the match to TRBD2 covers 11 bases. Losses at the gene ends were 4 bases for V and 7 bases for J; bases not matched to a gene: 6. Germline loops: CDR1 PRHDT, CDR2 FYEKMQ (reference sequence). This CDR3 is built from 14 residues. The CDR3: CASSSRLAGREQYF. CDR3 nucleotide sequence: TGTGCCAGCAGCTCTCGACTAGCGGGGAGAGAGCAGTACTTC.

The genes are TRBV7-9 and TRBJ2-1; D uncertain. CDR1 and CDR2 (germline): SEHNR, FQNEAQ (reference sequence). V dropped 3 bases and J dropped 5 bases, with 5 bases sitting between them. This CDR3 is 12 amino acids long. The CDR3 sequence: CASSFGDNEQFF. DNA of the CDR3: TGTGCCAGCAGCTTCGGAGACAATGAGCAGTTCTTC.

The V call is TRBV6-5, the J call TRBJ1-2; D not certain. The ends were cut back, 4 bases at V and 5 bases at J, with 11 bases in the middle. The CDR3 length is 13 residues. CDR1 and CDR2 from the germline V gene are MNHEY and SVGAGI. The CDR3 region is CASSFGGAYGYTF. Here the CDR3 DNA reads TGTGCCAGCAGTTTTGGTGGAGCGTATGGCTACACCTTC.

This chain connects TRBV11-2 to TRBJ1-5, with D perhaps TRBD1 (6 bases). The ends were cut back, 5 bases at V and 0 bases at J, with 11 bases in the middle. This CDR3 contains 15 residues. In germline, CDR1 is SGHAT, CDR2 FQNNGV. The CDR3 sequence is CASSLTGHSNQPQHF. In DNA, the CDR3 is TGTGCCAGCAGCCTGACAGGCCATAGCAATCAGCCCCAGCATTTT.

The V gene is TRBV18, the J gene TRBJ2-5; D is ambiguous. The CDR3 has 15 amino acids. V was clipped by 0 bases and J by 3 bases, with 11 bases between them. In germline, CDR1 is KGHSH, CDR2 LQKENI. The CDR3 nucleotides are TGTGCCAGCTCACCACCCGTTACCCGAGAAGAGACCCAGTACTTC. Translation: CASSPPVTREETQYF.

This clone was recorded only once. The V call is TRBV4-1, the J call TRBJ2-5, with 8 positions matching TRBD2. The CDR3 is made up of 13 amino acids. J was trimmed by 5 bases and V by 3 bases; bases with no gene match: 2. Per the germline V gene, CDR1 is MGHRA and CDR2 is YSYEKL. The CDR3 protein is CASSHGGVETQYF. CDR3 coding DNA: TGCGCCAGCAGCCACGGGGGGGTGGAGACCCAGTACTTC.

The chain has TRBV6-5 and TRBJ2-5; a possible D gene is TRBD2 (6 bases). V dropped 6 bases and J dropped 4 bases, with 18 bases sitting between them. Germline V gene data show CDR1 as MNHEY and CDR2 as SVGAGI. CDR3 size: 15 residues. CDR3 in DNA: TGTGCCAGCAGCCCCGGACTAACCGGAGGAGAGACCCAGTACTTC. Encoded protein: CASSPGLTGGETQYF.

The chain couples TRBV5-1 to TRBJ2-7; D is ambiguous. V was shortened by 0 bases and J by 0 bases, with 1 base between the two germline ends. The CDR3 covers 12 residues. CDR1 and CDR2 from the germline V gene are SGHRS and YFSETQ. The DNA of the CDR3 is TGCGCCAGCAGCTTGGTCTCCTACGAGCAGTACTTC. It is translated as CASSLVSYEQYF.

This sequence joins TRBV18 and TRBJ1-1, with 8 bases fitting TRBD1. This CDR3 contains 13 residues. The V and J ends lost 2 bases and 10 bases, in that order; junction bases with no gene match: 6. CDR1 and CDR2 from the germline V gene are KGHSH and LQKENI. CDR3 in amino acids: CASSPNQGAGAFF. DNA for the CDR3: TGTGCCAGCTCACCAAACCAGGGGGCTGGAGCTTTCTTT.

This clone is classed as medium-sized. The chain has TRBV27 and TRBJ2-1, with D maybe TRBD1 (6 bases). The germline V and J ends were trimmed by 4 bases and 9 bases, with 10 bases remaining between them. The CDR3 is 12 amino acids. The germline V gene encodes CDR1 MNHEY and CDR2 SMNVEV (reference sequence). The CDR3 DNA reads TGTGCCAGCAGTTCAGGGGCGAGTGAGCAGTTCTTC. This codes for CASSSGASEQFF.

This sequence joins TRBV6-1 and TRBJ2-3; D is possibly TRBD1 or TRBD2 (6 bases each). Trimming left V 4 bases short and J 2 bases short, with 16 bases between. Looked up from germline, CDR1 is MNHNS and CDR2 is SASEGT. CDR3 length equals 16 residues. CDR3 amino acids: CASSGGERGDTDTQYF. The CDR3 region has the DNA TGTGCCAGCAGTGGGGGGGAGAGGGGGGACACAGATACGCAGTATTTT.